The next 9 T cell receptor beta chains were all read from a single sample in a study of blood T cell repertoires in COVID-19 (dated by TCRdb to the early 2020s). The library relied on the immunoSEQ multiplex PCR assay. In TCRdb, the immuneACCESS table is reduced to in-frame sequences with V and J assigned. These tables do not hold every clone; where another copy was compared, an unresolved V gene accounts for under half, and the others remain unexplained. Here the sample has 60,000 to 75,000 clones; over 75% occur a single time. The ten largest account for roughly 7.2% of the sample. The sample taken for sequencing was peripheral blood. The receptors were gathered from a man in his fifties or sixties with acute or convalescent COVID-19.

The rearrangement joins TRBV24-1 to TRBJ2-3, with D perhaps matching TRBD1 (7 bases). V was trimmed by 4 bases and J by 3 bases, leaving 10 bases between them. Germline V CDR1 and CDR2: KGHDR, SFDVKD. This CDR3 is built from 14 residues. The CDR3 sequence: CATSEAGGTDTQYF. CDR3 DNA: TGTGCCACCAGTGAGGCAGGGGGGACAGATACGCAGTATTTT.

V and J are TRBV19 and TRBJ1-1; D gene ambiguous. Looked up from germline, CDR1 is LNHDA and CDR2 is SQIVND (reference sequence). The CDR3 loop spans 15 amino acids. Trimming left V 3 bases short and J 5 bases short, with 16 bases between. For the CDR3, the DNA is TGTGCCAGTAGTATGGCAGGCCGTTTTAGGACTGAAGCTTTCTTT. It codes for CASSMAGRFRTEAFF.

The CDR3 DNA sequence: TGTGCCAGCAGCAAGGACAGGGATAATCAGCCCCAGCATTTT. Residues: CASSKDRDNQPQHF. The chain couples TRBV7-4 to TRBJ1-5; 8 nucleotides line up with TRBD1. The CDR3 contains 14 residues. Germline V gene sequence: CDR1 SGHVT, CDR2 SQSDAQ. Unmatched junction bases numbered 4, after V lost 5 bases and J lost 4 bases.

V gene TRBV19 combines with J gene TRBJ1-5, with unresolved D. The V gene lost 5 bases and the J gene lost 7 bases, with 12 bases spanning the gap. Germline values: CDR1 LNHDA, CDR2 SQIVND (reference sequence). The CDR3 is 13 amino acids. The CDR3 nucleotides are TGTGCCAGTAGTGCTCCGGGAGGACAGCCCCAGCATTTT. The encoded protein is CASSAPGGQPQHF.

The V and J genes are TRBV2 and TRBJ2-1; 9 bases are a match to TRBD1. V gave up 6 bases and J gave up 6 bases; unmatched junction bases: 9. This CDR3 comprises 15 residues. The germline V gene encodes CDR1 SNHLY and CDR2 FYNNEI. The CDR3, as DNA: TGTGCCAGCAGCCCTACAGGGGGCTGGGGCAATGAGCAGTTCTTC. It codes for CASSPTGGWGNEQFF. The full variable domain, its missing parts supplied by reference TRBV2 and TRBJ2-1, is EPEVTQTPSHQVTQMGQEVILRCVPISNHLYFYWYRQILGQKVEFLVSFYNNEISEKSEIFDDQFSVERPDGSNFTLKIRSTKLEDSAMYFCASSPTGGWGNEQFFGPGTRLTVL.

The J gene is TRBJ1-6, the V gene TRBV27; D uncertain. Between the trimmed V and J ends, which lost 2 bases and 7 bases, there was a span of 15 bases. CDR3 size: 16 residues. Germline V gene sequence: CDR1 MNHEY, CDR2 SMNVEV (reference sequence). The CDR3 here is CASSLGHPSSNSPLHF. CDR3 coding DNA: TGTGCCAGCAGTTTAGGGCATCCCTCCAGCAATTCACCCCTCCACTTT.

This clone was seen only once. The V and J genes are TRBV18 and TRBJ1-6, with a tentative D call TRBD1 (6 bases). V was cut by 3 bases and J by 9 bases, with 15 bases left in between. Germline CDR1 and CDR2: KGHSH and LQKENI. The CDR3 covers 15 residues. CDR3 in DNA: TGTGCCAGCTCACCCCAGGCACAGGGCGGTTCACCCCTCCACTTT. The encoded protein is CASSPQAQGGSPLHF.

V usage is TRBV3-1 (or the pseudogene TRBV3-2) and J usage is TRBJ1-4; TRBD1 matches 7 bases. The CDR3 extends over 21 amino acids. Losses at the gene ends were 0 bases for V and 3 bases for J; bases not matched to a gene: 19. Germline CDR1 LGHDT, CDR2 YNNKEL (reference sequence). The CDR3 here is CASSQDRENRYRGQPNEKLFF. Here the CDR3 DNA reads TGTGCCAGCAGCCAAGATCGAGAAAATCGTTATAGGGGACAGCCTAATGAAAAACTGTTTTTT.

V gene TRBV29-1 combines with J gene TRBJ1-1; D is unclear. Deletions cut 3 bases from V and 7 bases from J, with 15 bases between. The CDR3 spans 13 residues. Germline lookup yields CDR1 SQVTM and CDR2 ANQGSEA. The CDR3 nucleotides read TGCAGCGTTGAGGGAGGAACAGACCTTGAAGCTTTCTTT. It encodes CSVEGGTDLEAFF.